This passage covers 17 T cell receptor beta chains from one sample sequenced in a study of radiation and T cells in renal cell carcinoma. Data came from immunoSEQ multiplex PCR; TCRdb stores just in-frame clones and leaves some out. The sample carries roughly 78,000 clones, 82% recorded once. The time point is: blood 2 weeks post-SBRT. Specified treatment: 15 Gy SBRT to primary tumor, nephrectomy 4 weeks later. The sample in question was blood, obtained from a patient whose treatment included radiotherapy and nephrectomy. These receptors were collected from a man aged 55 to 70 with renal cell carcinoma.

The J gene is TRBJ1-6, the V gene TRBV25-1, with a weak D call TRBD1 (5 bases). This CDR3 is built from 13 residues. Trimming took 6 bases from V and 7 from J, leaving 10 bases between them. Germline V gene lookup returns CDR1 MGHDK and CDR2 SYGVNS. This CDR3 reads CASSWGINSPLHF. The CDR3 coding sequence is TGTGCCAGCAGCTGGGGGATCAATTCACCCCTCCACTTT.

The V call is TRBV6-6, the J call TRBJ2-7; the D gene is possibly TRBD2 (6 bases). Trimming took 2 bases from V and 3 from J, leaving 14 bases between them. CDR1 is MNHNY, CDR2 SVGAGI, per germline (reference sequence). The CDR3 totals 15 residues. This CDR3 is CASSYLGSAFYEQYF. In DNA form, the CDR3 reads TGTGCCAGCAGTTACCTCGGGAGCGCCTTCTACGAGCAGTACTTC.

The rearrangement joins TRBV20-1 to TRBJ2-7; no firm D call. With 6 bases removed from V and 4 bases from J, the gap between germline ends came to 10 bases. Germline V gene data show CDR1 as DFQATT and CDR2 as SNEGSKA (reference sequence). CDR3 length: 11 residues. In DNA, the CDR3 is TGCAGTGCGCCCCAGTTGTACGAGCAGTACTTC. Encoded protein: CSAPQLYEQYF.

This clone was seen a handful of times. V gene TRBV19 combines with J gene TRBJ1-1; D is unresolved. Germline CDR1 LNHDA, CDR2 SQIVND (reference sequence). The CDR3 runs 13 residues. Between the trimmed V and J ends, which lost 6 bases and 6 bases, there was a span of 14 bases. The CDR3 protein is CASSLTNVPEAFF. CDR3 coding DNA: TGTGCCAGTAGCCTCACTAACGTCCCTGAAGCTTTCTTT.

The rearrangement uses TRBV10-2 and TRBJ2-3, with 12 bases identical to TRBD2. Losses at the gene ends were 3 bases for V and 1 base for J; bases not matched to a gene: 5. In germline, CDR1 is WSHSY, CDR2 SAAADI. This CDR3 is 17 amino acids long. Here the CDR3 reads CASSELAGGGGTDTQYF. CDR3 sequence (DNA): TGCGCCAGCAGTGAACTAGCGGGAGGTGGGGGCACAGATACGCAGTATTTT.

There are a few counts of this clone. V and J are TRBV9 and TRBJ2-2, with D perhaps TRBD2 (6 bases). The V gene's germline CDR1 is SGDLS and CDR2 YYNGEE. This CDR3 spans 15 amino acids. The ends were cut back, 0 bases at V and 3 bases at J, with 9 bases in the middle. The CDR3 DNA sequence: TGTGCCAGCAGCGTAGTTAGCGGAGACACCGGGGAGCTGTTTTTT. Translation gives CASSVVSGDTGELFF.

A few counts support this clone. The chain couples TRBV27 to TRBJ1-2; D call uncertain. Germline lookup yields CDR1 MNHEY and CDR2 SMNVEV (reference sequence). Trimming removed 6 bases from V and 7 bases from J, with 21 bases in between. CDR3 size: 15 residues. The CDR3 region is CASRLEAGIISGYTF. CDR3 in DNA: TGTGCCAGCAGGTTAGAGGCCGGGATAATTAGTGGCTACACCTTC.

This clone occurred once. Here the CDR3 DNA reads TGTGCCAGCCGCCGGGACAGGGGCCCAGATACGCAGTATTTT. It is translated as CASRRDRGPDTQYF. The chain combines TRBV2 with TRBJ2-3; 10 bases match TRBD1. The CDR3 sequence is 14 residues long. V was clipped by 8 bases and J by 4 bases; unmatched bases: 6. Germline CDR1 and CDR2: SNHLY and FYNNEI.

The V call is TRBV19, the J call TRBJ2-2; D might be TRBD2 (5 bases). The CDR3 spans 16 residues. The germline CDR1 and CDR2 sequences are LNHDA and SQIVND (reference sequence). V lost 5 bases, J lost 0 bases, and 13 bases lay in between. The CDR3, as DNA: TGTGCCAGTAGTTGGGCTCTCGGGGCGAACACCGGGGAGCTGTTTTTT. The encoded protein is CASSWALGANTGELFF.

The gene calls are TRBV27 and TRBJ2-2; TRBD2 matches 16 bases. Germline CDR1 reads MNHEY; CDR2 reads SMNVEV (reference sequence). The CDR3 is 20 amino acids. The V gene end was trimmed by 5 bases and the J gene end by 4 bases; junction bases not matched to a gene: 13. The CDR3 DNA is TGTGCCAGCAGTCCACGACCGGGACTAGCGGGAGGGCCCGCCACCGGGGAGCTGTTTTTT. This encodes CASSPRPGLAGGPATGELFF.

The chain recombines TRBV19 with TRBJ2-3; D is tentatively TRBD1 or TRBD2 (6 bases each). The CDR3 is 13 amino acids. CDR1 and CDR2 from the germline V gene are LNHDA and SQIVND (reference sequence). Trimming stripped 7 bases from V and 3 bases from J, with 11 bases between. The CDR3 is CASNRGTTDTQYF. The CDR3 bases are TGTGCCAGTAATCGGGGGACAACAGATACGCAGTATTTT. Complete variable domain (other parts from reference TRBV19 and TRBJ2-3): DGGITQSPKYLFRKEGQNVTLSCEQNLNHDAMYWYRQDPGQGLRLIYYSQIVNDFQKGDIAEGYSVSREKKESFPLTVTSAQKNPTAFYLCASNRGTTDTQYFGPGTRLTVL.

The chain carries TRBV4-1 and TRBJ2-5, with D possibly being TRBD1 (5 bases). The germline V and J ends were trimmed by 0 bases and 5 bases, with 10 bases remaining between them. There are 14 residues in the CDR3. From germline, CDR1 is MGHRA and CDR2 YSYEKL. The CDR3 is CASSQERGRETQYF. CDR3 DNA: TGCGCCAGCAGCCAAGAAAGGGGCCGGGAGACCCAGTACTTC.

V and J are TRBV2 and TRBJ2-3; unclear D gene. The CDR3 has 14 amino acids. V lost 1 base, J lost 3 bases, and 8 bases lay in between. The germline V gene has CDR1 SNHLY and CDR2 FYNNEI. In DNA form, the CDR3 reads TGTGCCAGCAGTGAAGGGCTAAGAACAGATACGCAGTATTTT. Translation gives CASSEGLRTDTQYF.

The chain employs TRBV19 and TRBJ1-1; D unresolved. V was trimmed by 5 bases and J by 4 bases, leaving 29 bases between them. Germline lookup yields CDR1 LNHDA and CDR2 SQIVND (reference sequence). The CDR3 is 19 residues long. CDR3 sequence (DNA): TGTGCCAGTAGTTCAATCGGAAGCGGTACGGGTTTTCGGGGCACTGAAGCTTTCTTT. Translation: CASSSIGSGTGFRGTEAFF.

The rearrangement joins TRBV2 to TRBJ2-3; D is unresolved. The germline V gene has CDR1 SNHLY and CDR2 FYNNEI. Trimming left V 4 bases short and J 2 bases short, with 13 bases between. This CDR3 has 15 residues. The CDR3 DNA reads as TGTGCCAGCAGTGGTCTAAGGGAAAACACAGATACGCAGTATTTT. Amino acids: CASSGLRENTDTQYF.

This chain links TRBV4-1 with TRBJ2-1, with D uncertain. V was cut by 1 base and J by 8 bases, with 15 bases left in between. CDR1 and CDR2 from the germline V gene are MGHRA and YSYEKL. This CDR3 is 15 amino acids long. As DNA, the CDR3 is TGCGCCAGCAGCCAAGGAAGAGGTTCCCGGGATGAGCAGTTCTTC. Translation: CASSQGRGSRDEQFF.

V gene TRBV30 combines with J gene TRBJ2-3; no reliable D call. The V end lost 1 base, the J end lost 5 bases, and 7 bases lay between the germline ends. The CDR3 loop spans 12 amino acids. Germline V lookup: CDR1 GTSNPN, CDR2 SVGIG (reference sequence). CDR3 loop: CAWSDPGDTQYF. In DNA, the CDR3 is TGTGCCTGGAGTGACCCGGGAGATACGCAGTATTTT.